One and the same sample provided the 29 T cell receptor beta chains below, sequenced in a study of regulatory T cells in long-lasting Graves disease (dated by TCRdb to about 2021). The method was multiplex PCR. Sequencing used an Illumina HiSeq 4000. TCR beta libraries were built with iRepertoire HTBI primers and Arm-PCR amplification of CDR3 regions. TCRdb handled the public reads itself, with Q25 trimming in fastp and clone calling in MiXCR, and kept productive beta chains. Duplicate CDR3 protein sequences are folded into a single record with the most common DNA and genes. In this sample the table shows almost 450,000 distinct CDR3 sequences, about a sixth of which occur a single time. Of the sample, approximately 11% is held by the ten largest clones. The label giving this sample's time point can be read as: newly diagnosed GD, antithyroid drugs for less than 3 months. For both TCR sequencing and RNA sequencing, RNA was extracted from PBMCs using TRIzol.

Separately, the same data were catalogued under a study of T cells in Graves' hyperthyroidism and ophthalmopathy.

The material was peripheral blood mononuclear cells (PBMCs), obtained at new diagnosis, from a patient treated with antithyroid drugs. These TCRs come from a woman aged 25 to 45 with Graves disease. Donor details come from another sample of the same person, matched by shared clones.

This clonotype has at least ten counts. The rearrangement uses TRBV29-1 and TRBJ2-7; TRBD2 matches at 11 bases. In germline, CDR1 is SQVTM, CDR2 ANQGSEA. The CDR3 runs to 14 residues. V was clipped by 7 bases and J by 4 bases; unmatched bases: 9. The CDR3: CSAAAGTSGYEQYF. The CDR3 DNA reads TGCAGCGCTGCCGCCGGGACTAGCGGTTACGAGCAGTACTTC.

This clonotype was recorded many times. CDR3 in amino acids: CASGLRGMGYNEQFF. The CDR3 coding sequence is TGTGCCAGCGGTCTCCGCGGGATGGGATACAATGAGCAGTTCTTC. The chain joins TRBV27 to TRBJ2-1; D might be TRBD2 (6 bases). This CDR3 spans 15 amino acids. The V and J ends lost 8 bases and 4 bases respectively, with 18 bases between them. The germline gives CDR1 MNHEY, CDR2 SMNVEV (reference sequence).

The table lists this clonotype with many counts. V gene TRBV20-1 combines with J gene TRBJ2-1, with 10 positions matching TRBD2. The CDR3 is made up of 15 amino acids. The germline V gene has CDR1 DFQATT and CDR2 SNEGSKA (reference sequence). The J segment lost 6 bases and the V segment lost 2 bases, leaving 7 bases of the junction unmatched. The CDR3 region is CSARKPGLALNEQFF. CDR3 coding DNA: TGCAGTGCTAGAAAGCCGGGACTAGCGCTCAATGAGCAGTTCTTC.

In this sample, this clonotype turned up many times. The genes are TRBV20-1 and TRBJ2-1; D possibly corresponds to TRBD2 (6 bases). There are 15 residues in the CDR3. With 1 base removed from V and 5 bases from J, the gap between germline ends came to 15 bases. The V gene's germline CDR1 is DFQATT and CDR2 SNEGSKA (reference sequence). CDR3 sequence: CSARVPGTPNNEQFF. CDR3 nucleotide sequence: TGCAGTGCTAGAGTCCCCGGGACTCCCAACAATGAGCAGTTCTTC.

The sample holds many counts of this clonotype. This chain connects TRBV7-3 to TRBJ2-3; D gene uncertain. Germline V lookup: CDR1 SGHTA, CDR2 FQGTGA. The germline V and J ends were trimmed by 1 base and 5 bases, with 13 bases remaining between them. The CDR3 runs to 15 residues. The CDR3 here is CASSLIGGLGDTQYF. CDR3 sequence (DNA): TGTGCCAGCAGCTTAATAGGCGGATTAGGAGATACGCAGTATTTT.

This chain links TRBV2 with TRBJ2-7, with D possibly called TRBD1 or TRBD2 (6 bases each). Looked up from germline, CDR1 is SNHLY and CDR2 is FYNNEI. Trimming pared 1 base from V and 2 bases from J, leaving 15 bases between. The CDR3 consists of 16 residues. The CDR3 here is CASSEVSRGQTYEQYF. CDR3 bases: TGTGCCAGCAGTGAAGTTTCGCGGGGACAAACCTACGAGCAGTACTTC.

The chain joins TRBV6-1 to TRBJ1-1, with TRBD1 matching 8 bases. The CDR3 has 14 amino acids. The J segment lost 4 bases and the V segment lost 6 bases, leaving 7 bases of the junction unmatched. Germline V gene sequence: CDR1 MNHNS, CDR2 SASEGT. The CDR3 region is CASRPTGGATEAFF. For the CDR3, the DNA is TGTGCCAGCAGACCTACAGGGGGGGCCACTGAAGCTTTCTTT.

The table lists this clonotype with many counts. The chain couples TRBV5-5 to TRBJ1-1; D call uncertain. The CDR3 is 13 amino acids. Deletions cut 0 bases from V and 7 bases from J, with 10 bases between. Germline V gene lookup returns CDR1 SGHKS and CDR2 YYEKEE (reference sequence). For the CDR3, the DNA is TGTGCCAGCAGCTTGGGTAGGGTGAGTGAAGCTTTCTTT. Translating gives CASSLGRVSEAFF.

The chain employs TRBV7-9 and TRBJ1-2; D remains unclear. The V and J ends lost 8 bases and 1 base respectively, with 11 bases between them. Germline values: CDR1 SEHNR, CDR2 FQNEAQ (reference sequence). CDR3 length: 13 residues. Here the CDR3 reads CASAEGSNYGYTF. CDR3 nucleotides: TGTGCCAGCGCCGAGGGTAGTAACTATGGCTACACCTTC.

The table lists this clonotype with many counts. At one of its ends the junction is not consistent with the germline gene, which may arise from a read error. V is TRBV5-1 and J is TRBJ1-4; D is possibly TRBD1 (5 bases). The CDR3 runs to 15 residues. CDR1 SGHRS and CDR2 YFSETQ come from the germline V gene. DNA of the CDR3: TGTGCCAGCAGCGGACCCGGGGCCCAGAATGAAAAACTGTTTTTT. Translated: CASSGPGAQNEKLFF.

Here the CDR3 DNA reads TGTGCCAGCAGCTTAGGAGGGGCGTCCGGCTACACCTTC. This codes for CASSLGGASGYTF. The chain joins TRBV7-9 to TRBJ1-2; D perhaps matches TRBD1 (5 bases). Trimming removed 1 base from V and 8 bases from J, with 11 bases in between. The length of the CDR3 is 13 residues. In germline, CDR1 is SEHNR, CDR2 FQNEAQ (reference sequence).

Regarding this clonotype: The CDR3 does not close with the conserved phenylalanine or tryptophan, likely indicating a read error. V gene TRBV19 combines with J gene TRBJ2-5, with D uncertain. The last part of the DNA fits TRBJ2-1 better; the J call may be wrong. The germline V gene has CDR1 LNHDA and CDR2 SQIVND (reference sequence). The CDR3 spans 16 residues. Here the CDR3 DNA reads TGTGCCAGTAGTGCCTTTGCATCTCGCTCCTACAATGAGCAGTTCTGC. This translates into CASSAFASRSYNEQFC.

Of note for this clonotype: A much larger clone differs by one base, so this may be a read error. This chain joins TRBV7-2 and TRBJ2-6, with D perhaps TRBD1 (5 bases). Per germline, CDR1 SGHTA and CDR2 FQGNSA. The germline V and J ends were trimmed by 1 base and 5 bases, with 9 bases remaining between them. The CDR3 loop spans 15 amino acids. The CDR3 coding sequence is TGTGCCAGCAGCTTAGTACAGGTGTGGGCCAACGTCCTGACTTTC. This sequence encodes CASSLVQVWANVLTF.

Only a few counts were recorded for this clonotype. The chain couples TRBV10-1 to TRBJ2-3; 12 nucleotides match TRBD1. The germline V gene encodes CDR1 WNHNN and CDR2 SYGVQD (reference sequence). This CDR3 contains 16 residues. Losses at the gene ends were 2 bases for V and 6 bases for J; bases not matched to a gene: 6. The CDR3: CASSERRDRGLDTQYF. CDR3 nucleotides: TGCGCCAGCAGTGAGCGCCGGGACAGGGGGCTGGATACGCAGTATTTT.

In its sample, this clonotype was seen a few times. This chain connects TRBV5-1 to TRBJ2-2; D is perhaps TRBD2 (5 bases). Germline lookup yields CDR1 SGHRS and CDR2 YFSETQ. The CDR3 covers 13 residues. V was clipped by 4 bases and J by 7 bases, with 11 bases between them. The CDR3 spells CASSVGLYGELFF. The CDR3 DNA reads TGCGCCAGCAGCGTTGGACTGTACGGGGAGCTGTTTTTT.

The sample holds many counts of this clonotype. The chain combines TRBV3-1 with TRBJ2-1, with 9 positions matching TRBD1. The CDR3 runs 15 residues. The J segment lost 6 bases and the V segment lost 3 bases, leaving 6 bases of the junction unmatched. Looked up from germline, CDR1 is LGHDT and CDR2 is YNNKEL (reference sequence). The chain's CDR3 is CASSHQMDRGNEQFF. The CDR3 DNA reads TGTGCCAGCAGCCACCAAATGGACAGGGGCAATGAGCAGTTCTTC.

J is TRBJ1-2 and V is TRBV29-1, with a possible D match to TRBD1 (5 bases). There are 14 residues in the CDR3. Germline V gene data show CDR1 as SQVTM and CDR2 as ANQGSEA. V was cut by 1 base and J by 7 bases, with 16 bases left in between. In DNA form, the CDR3 reads TGCAGCGTTGAAGTTATTGGGGGATCGGGTGGCTACACCTTC. The encoded protein is CSVEVIGGSGGYTF.

The V and J genes are TRBV12-3 or TRBV12-4 and TRBJ1-3, with TRBD1 matching 7 bases. V shed 6 bases and J 8 bases; nucleotides not matched to a gene: 4. CDR3 size: 12 residues. The CDR3 loop is CASSRQGDTIYF. CDR3 sequence (DNA): TGTGCCAGCAGCAGACAGGGAGACACCATATATTTT.

Many counts were recorded for this clonotype. This chain links TRBV6-1 with TRBJ1-1; D gene uncertain. V lost 4 bases and J 0 bases, leaving 15 bases between the germline ends. From germline, CDR1 is MNHNS and CDR2 SASEGT. The length of the CDR3 is 16 residues. CDR3 nucleotide sequence: TGTGCCAGCAGTGCCCGAGCCCGATACATGAACACTGAAGCTTTCTTT. Protein: CASSARARYMNTEAFF.

This clonotype was found many times. The chain employs TRBV2 and TRBJ2-1; 12 bases are shared with TRBD2. The CDR3 is 15 amino acids. The ends lost 6 bases at V and 8 bases at J; junction bases unmatched: 8. Germline loops: CDR1 SNHLY, CDR2 FYNNEI. The CDR3 DNA sequence: TGTGCCAGCAGCAACGGACTAGCGGGAAGCTATGAGCAGTTCTTC. It encodes CASSNGLAGSYEQFF. Full variable domain (remainder filled in from reference TRBV2 and TRBJ2-1): EPEVTQTPSHQVTQMGQEVILRCVPISNHLYFYWYRQILGQKVEFLVSFYNNEISEKSEIFDDQFSVERPDGSNFTLKIRSTKLEDSAMYFCASSNGLAGSYEQFFGPGTRLTVL.

This clonotype was detected a few times. The chain links TRBV5-1 to TRBJ2-5, with D perhaps TRBD2 (5 bases). CDR3 length equals 15 residues. Germline CDR1 SGHRS, CDR2 YFSETQ. V gave up 4 bases and J gave up 5 bases, with 18 bases separating them. The CDR3 region has the DNA TGCGCCAGCAGCGTCCGACACCCCGGCGGGGAGACCCAGTACTTC. As protein: CASSVRHPGGETQYF. The variable domain in full, completed from reference TRBV5-1 and TRBJ2-5, reads KAGVTQTPRYLIKTRGQQVTLSCSPISGHRSVSWYQQTPGQGLQFLFEYFSETQRNKGNFPGRFSGRQFSNSRSEMNVSTLELGDSALYLCASSVRHPGGETQYFGPGTRLLVL.

This clonotype was seen repeatedly, ten times or more. V is TRBV29-1 and J is TRBJ1-1; 7 bases match TRBD1. Losses at the gene ends were 4 bases for V and 3 bases for J; bases not matched to a gene: 8. Germline V gives CDR1 SQVTM, CDR2 ANQGSEA. The CDR3 is 14 residues long. The CDR3: CSVVQLDRDTEAFF. The CDR3 DNA is TGCAGCGTTGTTCAGTTAGACAGGGACACTGAAGCTTTCTTT. The full variable domain, completed using reference TRBV29-1 and TRBJ1-1, is SAVISQKPSRDICQRGTSLTIQCQVDSQVTMMFWYRQQPGQSLTLIATANQGSEATYESGFVIDKFPISRPNLTFSTLTVSNMSPEDSSIYLCSVVQLDRDTEAFFGQGTRLTVV.

This clonotype was seen a single time. This chain uses TRBV9 with TRBJ2-3; D possibly corresponds to TRBD2 (6 bases). The CDR3 runs to 15 residues. Trimming took 3 bases from V and 1 from J, leaving 12 bases between them. Germline loops: CDR1 SGDLS, CDR2 YYNGEE. CDR3 nucleotide sequence: TGTGCCAGCAGCGCAGAGACGGGGGGCACAGATACGCAGTATTTT. Translated: CASSAETGGTDTQYF. Complete variable domain (other parts from reference TRBV9 and TRBJ2-3): DSGVTQTPKHLITATGQRVTLRCSPRSGDLSVYWYQQSLDQGLQFLIQYYNGEERAKGNILERFSAQQFPDLHSELNLSSLELGDSALYFCASSAETGGTDTQYFGPGTRLTVL.

This chain joins TRBV20-1 and TRBJ2-3, with 13 bases lining up with TRBD2. This CDR3 has 15 amino acids. V dropped 3 bases and J dropped 3; count of bases not matched to a gene: 3. Germline loops: CDR1 DFQATT, CDR2 SNEGSKA (reference sequence). The CDR3 sequence is CSASRTSGRTDTQYF. CDR3 in DNA: TGCAGTGCTAGCAGGACTAGCGGGAGAACAGATACGCAGTATTTT.

Regarding this clonotype: A far larger clone is one nucleotide away, so this likely arose from a read error. This chain joins TRBV7-3 and TRBJ2-5, with 8 bases that match TRBD2. CDR1 and CDR2 (germline): SGHTA, FQGTGA. CDR3 length equals 16 residues. CDR3 sequence reads: CASSFSAGGYHETQYF. The CDR3 bases are TGTGCCAGCAGCTTCTCGGCGGGAGGTTACCACGAGACCCAGTACTTC.

This clonotype was detected ten times or more. The genes are TRBV30 and TRBJ2-7; TRBD2 aligns across 14 bases. Germline values: CDR1 GTSNPN, CDR2 SVGIG (reference sequence). The V gene end was trimmed by 4 bases and the J gene end by 4 bases; junction bases not matched to a gene: 6. This CDR3 spans 15 amino acids. CDR3 coding DNA: TGTGCCTGGACCATACGGACTAGCGGGAGGTACGAGCAGTACTTC. Its protein product is CAWTIRTSGRYEQYF.

This clonotype came up many times. The chain uses TRBV2 and TRBJ1-3, with 11 bases identical to TRBD1. The CDR3 contains 17 residues. Germline V gene lookup returns CDR1 SNHLY and CDR2 FYNNEI. The trim removed 6 bases at V and 0 bases at J, leaving 7 bases unmatched. CDR3 residues: CASSPRTGGFSGNTIYF. CDR3 bases: TGTGCCAGCAGCCCCCGGACAGGGGGCTTCTCTGGAAACACCATATATTTT. The full variable domain, completed using reference TRBV2 and TRBJ1-3, is EPEVTQTPSHQVTQMGQEVILRCVPISNHLYFYWYRQILGQKVEFLVSFYNNEISEKSEIFDDQFSVERPDGSNFTLKIRSTKLEDSAMYFCASSPRTGGFSGNTIYFGEGSWLTVV.

Remarks on this clonotype: One end of the junction does not line up with germline, which may come from a read error. The chain joins TRBV13 to TRBJ2-7; possibly TRBD1 for D (5 bases). In germline, CDR1 is PRHDT, CDR2 FYEKMQ (reference sequence). The CDR3 is made up of 15 amino acids. The CDR3 loop reads CPSSLSDTSPNEQYF. In DNA form, the CDR3 reads TGTCCCAGCAGCCTATCGGACACTTCGCCCAACGAGCAGTACTTC.

The J gene is TRBJ1-2, the V gene TRBV19; D unresolved. With 2 bases removed from V and 1 base from J, the gap between germline ends came to 11 bases. This CDR3 is 15 amino acids long. Germline V lookup: CDR1 LNHDA, CDR2 SQIVND (reference sequence). The CDR3: CASSIKWASNYGYTF. CDR3 DNA: TGTGCCAGTAGTATAAAATGGGCCAGTAACTATGGCTACACCTTC. The complete variable domain, with remaining parts taken from reference TRBV19 and TRBJ1-2, reads DGGITQSPKYLFRKEGQNVTLSCEQNLNHDAMYWYRQDPGQGLRLIYYSQIVNDFQKGDIAEGYSVSREKKESFPLTVTSAQKNPTAFYLCASSIKWASNYGYTFGSGTRLTVV.